A single sample is the source of the 6 T cell receptor beta chains below, sequenced in a study of type 1 regulatory T cells. TCRdb recomputed calls from the reads with MiXCR, one row per CDR3 protein. The sample carries more than 60,000 distinct CDR3 sequences, roughly two thirds recorded once. No cognate antigen is known for these TCRs. The sequencing sample was made of cultured non-Tr1 T cells, either the whole culture or a sorted T cell fraction (not recorded which). These receptors all come from a human donor in good health.

A word on this clonotype: At one end, the junction sequence differs from germline, possibly due to a read error. The chain combines TRBV30 with TRBJ2-3, with 9 bases fitting TRBD2. CDR3 size: 13 residues. Germline CDR1 is GTSNPN and CDR2 is SVGIG (reference sequence). The DNA of the CDR3 is TGTGCCTGGAGGGGACTAGCAATGGATACGCAGTATTTC. Protein sequence: CAWRGLAMDTQYF.

The genes are TRBV7-9 and TRBJ2-2; tentative D call: TRBD1 (6 bases). Germline V gene sequence: CDR1 SEHNR, CDR2 FQNEAQ (reference sequence). CDR3 size: 14 residues. The V end lost 5 bases, the J end lost 7 bases, and 14 bases lay between the germline ends. The CDR3 nucleotides are TGTGCCAGCAGCAAGTACACAGGGCACGGGGAGCTGTTTTTT. It codes for CASSKYTGHGELFF.

This clonotype was seen only a few times. The chain couples TRBV14 to TRBJ2-1; no definite D call. The CDR3 sequence is 12 residues long. The V end was cut by 1 base, the J end by 10 bases, with 8 bases between. CDR1 and CDR2 from the germline V gene are SGHDN and FVKESK. This CDR3 reads CASSQAWREQFF. The CDR3 DNA is TGTGCCAGCAGCCAAGCCTGGCGAGAGCAGTTCTTC.

The chain employs TRBV24-1 and TRBJ1-2; maybe TRBD1 (5 bases). V was trimmed by 4 bases and J by 7 bases, leaving 9 bases between them. This CDR3 is 12 amino acids long. Germline assignment: CDR1 KGHDR and CDR2 SFDVKD. The CDR3 loop is CATSEGTGGYTF. The CDR3 nucleotides are TGTGCCACCAGTGAAGGGACCGGTGGCTACACCTTC.

The V and J genes are TRBV6-2 or TRBV6-3 and TRBJ1-3; the D gene is possibly TRBD1 (5 bases). Germline V gene lookup returns CDR1 MNHEY and CDR2 SVGEGT. V gave up 8 bases and J gave up 0 bases, with 14 bases separating them. The length of the CDR3 is 15 residues. In nucleotides, the CDR3 is TGTGCCAGCGGAAGGACCGGGGGCTCTGGAAACACCATATATTTT. This codes for CASGRTGGSGNTIYF.

J is TRBJ2-3 and V is TRBV7-9, with TRBD2 matching over 9 bases. The germline CDR1 and CDR2 sequences are SEHNR and FQNEAQ (reference sequence). V gave up 2 bases and J gave up 3 bases; unmatched junction bases: 15. The CDR3 runs to 19 residues. CDR3 coding DNA: TGTGCCAGCAGCTTAACGTCTTCCGGAGCGGGAGGAGGGACAGATACGCAGTATTTT. It yields the protein CASSLTSSGAGGGTDTQYF.